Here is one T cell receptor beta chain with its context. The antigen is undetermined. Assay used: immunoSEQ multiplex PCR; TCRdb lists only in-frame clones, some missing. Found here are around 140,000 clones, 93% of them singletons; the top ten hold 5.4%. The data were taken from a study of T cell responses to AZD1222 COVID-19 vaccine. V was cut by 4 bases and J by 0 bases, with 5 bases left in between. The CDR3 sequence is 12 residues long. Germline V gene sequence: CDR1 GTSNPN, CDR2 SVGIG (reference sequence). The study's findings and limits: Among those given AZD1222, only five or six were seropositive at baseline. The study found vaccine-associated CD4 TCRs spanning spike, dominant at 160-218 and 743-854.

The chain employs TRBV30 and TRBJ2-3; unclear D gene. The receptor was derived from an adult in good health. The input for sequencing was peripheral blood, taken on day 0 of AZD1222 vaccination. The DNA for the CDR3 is TGTGCCTGGACTAGGAGCACAGATACGCAGTATTTT. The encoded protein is CAWTRSTDTQYF.